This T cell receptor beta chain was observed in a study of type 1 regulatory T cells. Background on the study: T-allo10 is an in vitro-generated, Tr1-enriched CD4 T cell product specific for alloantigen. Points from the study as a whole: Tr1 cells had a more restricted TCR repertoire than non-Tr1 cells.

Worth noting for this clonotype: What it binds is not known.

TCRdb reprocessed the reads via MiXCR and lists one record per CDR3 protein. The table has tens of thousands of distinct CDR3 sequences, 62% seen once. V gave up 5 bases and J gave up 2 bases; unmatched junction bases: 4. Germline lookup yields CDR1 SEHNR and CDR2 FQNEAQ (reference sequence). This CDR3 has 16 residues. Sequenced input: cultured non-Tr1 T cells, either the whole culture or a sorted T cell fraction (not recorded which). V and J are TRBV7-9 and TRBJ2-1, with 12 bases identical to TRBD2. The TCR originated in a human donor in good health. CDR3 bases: TGTGCCAGCAGCAAACTAGCGGGAGGACCCTACAATGAGCAGTTCTTC. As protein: CASSKLAGGPYNEQFF.